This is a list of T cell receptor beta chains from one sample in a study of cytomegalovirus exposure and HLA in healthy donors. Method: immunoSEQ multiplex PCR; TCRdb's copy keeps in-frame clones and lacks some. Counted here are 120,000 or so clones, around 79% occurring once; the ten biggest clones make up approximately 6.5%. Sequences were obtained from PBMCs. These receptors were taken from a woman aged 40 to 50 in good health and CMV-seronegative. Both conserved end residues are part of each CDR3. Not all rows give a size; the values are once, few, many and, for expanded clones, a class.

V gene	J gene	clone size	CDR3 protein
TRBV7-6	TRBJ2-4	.	CASSLGGGSKNIQYF
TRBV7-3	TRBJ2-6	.	CASSLQGAGANVLTF
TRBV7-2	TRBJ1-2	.	CASSLDSNYGYTF
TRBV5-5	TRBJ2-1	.	CASSYLAGVGYEQFF
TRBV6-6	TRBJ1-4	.	CASSYSDREVQLFF
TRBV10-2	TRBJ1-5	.	CASSDHTGGGRQPQHF
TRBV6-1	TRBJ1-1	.	CASRLTGDTEAFF
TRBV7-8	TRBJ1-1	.	CASSKSHRVGTEAFF
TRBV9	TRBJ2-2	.	CASSALTGAGELFF
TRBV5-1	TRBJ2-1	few	CASSLNLGLANNEQFF